One and the same sample provided the 23 T cell receptor beta chains below, sequenced in a study of T cells and Merkel cell carcinoma outcomes. Assay: immunoSEQ multiplex PCR; the TCRdb copy retains only in-frame clones and omits some. The top ten clones hold roughly 15% of a sample with 150 or so clones, around 87% of them seen once. Specimen: tumor tissue from Merkel cell carcinoma. Receptor source: a human donor with Merkel cell carcinoma.

V and J are TRBV7-9 and TRBJ2-5; the match to TRBD2 covers 7 bases. CDR1 SEHNR and CDR2 FQNEAQ come from the germline V gene (reference sequence). The CDR3 runs to 15 residues. Losses at the gene ends were 1 base for V and 3 bases for J; bases not matched to a gene: 5. CDR3 sequence (DNA): TGTGCCAGCAGCTTAGGACACGGACTAGAAGAGACCCAGTACTTC. It codes for CASSLGHGLEETQYF.

The V and J genes are TRBV4-3 and TRBJ2-7, with a possible D match to TRBD1 (6 bases). Trimming pared 3 bases from V and 3 bases from J, leaving 15 bases between. The germline gives CDR1 LGHNA, CDR2 YSLEER. The CDR3 loop spans 15 amino acids. CDR3 region: CASSQEITDSYEQYF. CDR3 nucleotide sequence: TGCGCCAGCAGCCAGGAGATTACGGACAGCTACGAGCAGTACTTC.

CDR3 nucleotides: TGCAGCGTTGAACTAGCGCCCCGAACTGAGCAGTTCTTC. Its translation: CSVELAPRTEQFF. V gene TRBV29-1 combines with J gene TRBJ2-1; tentatively, D is TRBD2 (6 bases). The germline V and J ends were trimmed by 2 bases and 9 bases, with 14 bases remaining between them. Germline CDR1 reads SQVTM; CDR2 reads ANQGSEA. There are 13 residues in the CDR3.

The chain links TRBV6-6 to TRBJ2-7, with D unclear. This CDR3 spans 11 amino acids. Germline CDR1 and CDR2: MNHNY and SVGAGI (reference sequence). Trimming removed 0 bases from V and 7 bases from J, with 4 bases in between. The CDR3 here is CASSYSNEQYF. The CDR3 nucleotides are TGTGCCAGCAGTTACTCGAATGAGCAGTACTTC.

The chain recombines TRBV5-1 with TRBJ1-1, with 9 nucleotides matching TRBD1. The CDR3 sequence is 15 residues long. Unmatched junction bases numbered 8, after V lost 4 bases and J lost 4 bases. Germline lookup yields CDR1 SGHRS and CDR2 YFSETQ. The CDR3 sequence is CASSPGTGLATEAFF. The CDR3, as DNA: TGCGCCAGCAGCCCCGGGACAGGGTTGGCCACTGAAGCTTTCTTT.

CDR3 region: CASSGRDSSYNEQFF. The CDR3, as DNA: TGTGCCAGCAGTGGCCGGGACAGCTCCTACAATGAGCAGTTCTTC. The chain recombines TRBV6-1 with TRBJ2-1; 7 bases fit TRBD1. The V and J ends lost 4 bases and 0 bases, in that order; junction bases with no gene match: 3. The CDR3 runs 15 residues. Germline assignment: CDR1 MNHNS and CDR2 SASEGT.

A word on this clone: Germline is not matched at one junction end, which may reflect a read error. This chain uses TRBV6-1 with TRBJ1-1; possible D gene TRBD1, 5 bases. CDR1 and CDR2 from the germline V gene are MNHNS and SASEGT. There are 14 residues in the CDR3. CDR3 in amino acids: CASRLGPNGAEAFF. In DNA, the CDR3 is TGTGCTAGCAGGTTGGGGCCCAACGGGGCTGAAGCTTTCTTT.

The chain couples TRBV7-6 to TRBJ1-2; 7 bases fit TRBD1. This CDR3 is built from 15 residues. CDR1 and CDR2 (germline): SGHVS, FNYEAQ. Trimming took 5 bases from V and 8 from J; bases not matched to a gene: 14. CDR3 DNA: TGTGCCAGCAGCCCTGGGACAGTCCTCCTGGGGGGCTACACCTTC. Translated: CASSPGTVLLGGYTF.

The rearrangement joins TRBV5-5 to TRBJ1-1; 7 nucleotides line up with TRBD1. The CDR3 loop spans 16 amino acids. CDR1 is SGHKS, CDR2 YYEKEE, per germline (reference sequence). V was clipped by 3 bases and J by 0 bases; unmatched bases: 8. CDR3 loop: CASSYLPGGLNTEAFF. The CDR3 region has the DNA TGTGCCAGCAGCTACCTTCCAGGGGGGCTGAACACTGAAGCTTTCTTT.

V and J are TRBV20-1 and TRBJ2-2; no definite D call. This CDR3 region has 11 residues. CDR1 and CDR2 from the germline V gene are DFQATT and SNEGSKA (reference sequence). V lost 8 bases and J 7 bases, leaving 11 bases between the germline ends. CDR3 sequence: CSSSTYGELFF. The CDR3 nucleotides read TGCAGTTCCAGTACTTACGGGGAGCTGTTTTTT.

Here the CDR3 reads CASSLTPPKEETQYF. Here the CDR3 DNA reads TGTGCCAGCAGCTTGACACCCCCCAAGGAAGAGACCCAGTACTTC. The rearrangement uses TRBV7-9 and TRBJ2-5; no clear D gene. The V end was cut by 3 bases, the J end by 3 bases, with 14 bases between. CDR1 is SEHNR, CDR2 FQNEAQ, per germline (reference sequence). CDR3 length: 15 amino acids.

The chain uses TRBV5-1 and TRBJ2-5; D might be TRBD1 or TRBD2, each matching 6 bases. The CDR3 contains 16 residues. Trimming pared 4 bases from V and 2 bases from J, leaving 18 bases between. The germline V gene encodes CDR1 SGHRS and CDR2 YFSETQ. The CDR3 sequence: CASSLGGGGGQETQYF. The CDR3, as DNA: TGCGCCAGCAGCCTGGGAGGTGGGGGCGGACAAGAGACCCAGTACTTC.

The gene calls are TRBV11-3 and TRBJ2-7; no definite D call. Germline CDR1 reads SGHNT; CDR2 reads YENEEA. This CDR3 has 11 amino acids. The germline V and J ends were trimmed by 5 bases and 3 bases, with 5 bases remaining between them. CDR3 amino acids: CASSPDYEQYF. The CDR3 DNA follows: TGTGCCAGCAGCCCTGACTACGAGCAGTACTTC.

The chain combines TRBV14 with TRBJ2-1; no definite D call. Germline loops: CDR1 SGHDN, CDR2 FVKESK. This CDR3 region has 13 residues. Trimming shortened V by 0 bases and J by 6 bases, and 6 bases separated the two germline ends. The CDR3 DNA sequence: TGTGCCAGCAGCCAAGATTGGGCCAATGAGCAGTTCTTC. This translates into CASSQDWANEQFF.

The gene calls are TRBV11-2 and TRBJ1-4; perhaps TRBD1 as D (5 bases). V lost 1 base, J lost 5 bases, and 5 bases lay in between. This CDR3 contains 13 residues. Germline V gives CDR1 SGHAT, CDR2 FQNNGV. The CDR3 sequence: CASSLGGNEKLFF. In nucleotides, the CDR3 is TGTGCCAGCAGCTTAGGGGGGAATGAAAAACTGTTTTTT.

The chain is built from TRBV15 and TRBJ2-3, with a tentative D call TRBD1 (7 bases). V shed 3 bases and J shed 1 base, with 14 bases lying between them. CDR3 length: 16 residues. Germline assignment: CDR1 LNHNV and CDR2 YYDKDF (reference sequence). The CDR3 reads CATSSRQGGGTDTQYF. CDR3 nucleotide sequence: TGTGCCACCAGCAGCCGACAGGGCGGGGGCACAGATACGCAGTATTTT. The full variable domain, rest sourced from reference TRBV15 and TRBJ2-3, is DAMVIQNPRYQVTQFGKPVTLSCSQTLNHNVMYWYQQKSSQAPKLLFHYYDKDFNNEADTPDNFQSRRPNTSFCFLDIRSPGLGDTAMYLCATSSRQGGGTDTQYFGPGTRLTVL.

The chain couples TRBV28 to TRBJ2-5, with D perhaps matching TRBD1 or TRBD2 (5 bases each). The CDR3 length is 17 residues. V gave up 0 bases and J gave up 4 bases, with 18 bases separating them. Germline V gene lookup returns CDR1 MDHEN and CDR2 SYDVKM. For the CDR3, the DNA is TGTGCCAGCAGTTTATGGGGGAGTAGCAGGGTTGGAGAGACCCAGTACTTC. Its translation: CASSLWGSSRVGETQYF.

The gene calls are TRBV5-2 and TRBJ1-2. TRBV5-2 is designated a pseudogene. This CDR3 is built from 16 residues. The CDR3 coding sequence is TGTGCCAGCAAGCTGTTCCGAGTACGAAAGACCTATGGCTACACCTTC. Amino acid sequence: CASKLFRVRKTYGYTF.

The chain uses TRBV7-9 and TRBJ2-5; no clear D gene. From germline, CDR1 is SEHNR and CDR2 FQNEAQ (reference sequence). Trimming took off 0 bases at V and 2 bases at J, with 10 bases between the two ends. This CDR3 contains 15 residues. The CDR3, as DNA: TGTGCCAGCAGCTTAGCGCTAAAGATACAAGAGACCCAGTACTTC. Protein: CASSLALKIQETQYF.

For this clone: At one boundary the junction diverges from the germline segment, which might be a read error. This chain joins TRBV27 and TRBJ1-2, with 7 positions matching TRBD1. This CDR3 has 15 amino acids. Germline assignment: CDR1 MNHEY and CDR2 SMNVEV (reference sequence). This CDR3 reads CVSSLGGQNNYGYTF. CDR3 bases: TGTGTCAGCAGTTTAGGGGGACAGAATAACTATGGCTACACCTTC.

This clone came up a few times. The chain employs TRBV7-9 and TRBJ1-1; D unclear. The CDR3 is 14 amino acids. The germline gives CDR1 SEHNR, CDR2 FQNEAQ (reference sequence). With 5 bases removed from V and 4 bases from J, the gap between germline ends came to 14 bases. CDR3 sequence reads: CASSDNSAGTEAFF. The CDR3 DNA sequence: TGTGCCAGCAGCGACAATTCGGCTGGCACTGAAGCTTTCTTT.

The rearrangement joins TRBV29-1 to TRBJ1-5; D is perhaps TRBD1 (5 bases). The germline V gene has CDR1 SQVTM and CDR2 ANQGSEA. The CDR3 is made up of 13 amino acids. V was cut by 6 bases and J by 6 bases, with 15 bases left in between. The CDR3 protein is CSVGVGVGQPQHF. CDR3 DNA: TGCAGCGTCGGGGTGGGGGTCGGTCAGCCCCAGCATTTT.

The chain links TRBV30 to TRBJ2-7; the match to TRBD1 covers 9 bases. Germline values: CDR1 GTSNPN, CDR2 SVGIG (reference sequence). The CDR3 runs 13 residues. The V and J ends lost 1 base and 6 bases, in that order; junction bases with no gene match: 4. The CDR3 DNA reads TGTGCCTGGAGTGAAGGACAGGGGTCCGAGCAGTACTTC. The encoded protein is CAWSEGQGSEQYF.